A single sample is the source of the 22 T cell receptor beta chains below, sequenced in a study of esophageal squamous cell carcinoma under preoperative chemotherapy. The time point here: after preoperative PTX-NDP chemotherapy. TCRdb independently ran MiXCR on the PCR reads; one entry per CDR3 protein. Of about 9,300 distinct CDR3 sequences detected, approximately 50% appear once; the ten largest clones hold approximately 15%. The specimen was taken from a patient given preoperative chemotherapy. All receptors derive from a human donor with esophageal squamous cell carcinoma. The donor label of this sample is uncertain.

This clonotype was observed many times. V is TRBV27 and J is TRBJ1-1; D perhaps matches TRBD1 (5 bases). Germline CDR1 and CDR2: MNHEY and SMNVEV (reference sequence). V was pared by 1 base and J by 5 bases, with 8 bases between. The CDR3 extends over 13 amino acids. The CDR3 nucleotides are TGTGCCAGCAGTTTATTGTCAGGGACTGAAGCTTTCTTT. It specifies CASSLLSGTEAFF.

The rearrangement joins TRBV6-1 to TRBJ2-2, with D possibly matching TRBD1 (6 bases). The CDR3 has 15 amino acids. Per germline, CDR1 MNHNS and CDR2 SASEGT. Trimming took 6 bases from V and 9 from J, leaving 20 bases between them. CDR3: CASSFFWTASRELFF. The CDR3 nucleotides are TGTGCCAGCAGCTTTTTTTGGACAGCAAGCCGGGAGCTGTTTTTT.

This clonotype rates as large. The rearrangement uses TRBV6-6 and TRBJ1-1; D is perhaps TRBD1 (5 bases). Deletions cut 4 bases from V and 3 bases from J, with 6 bases between. CDR1 MNHNY and CDR2 SVGAGI come from the germline V gene (reference sequence). CDR3 length: 12 residues. Here the CDR3 DNA reads TGTGCCAGCAGTTCCAGGGACACTGAAGCTTTCTTT. Translation gives CASSSRDTEAFF.

This clonotype is large (0.1 to 1%). The J gene is TRBJ1-6, the V gene TRBV6-1; D ambiguous. CDR1 and CDR2 (germline): MNHNS, SASEGT. V shed 1 base and J shed 4 bases, with 8 bases lying between them. The CDR3 is 15 amino acids. CDR3 coding DNA: TGTGCCAGCAGTGAAGACGAAGCGTATAATTCACCCCTCCACTTT. Its translation: CASSEDEAYNSPLHF.

This sequence joins TRBV6-1 and TRBJ2-2; tentatively, D is TRBD1 (6 bases). The CDR3 length is 16 residues. Between the trimmed V and J ends, which lost 1 base and 16 bases, there was a span of 25 bases. Per the germline V gene, CDR1 is MNHNS and CDR2 is SASEGT. In nucleotides, the CDR3 is TGTGCCAGCAGTGAAGGTGACAGGACCAACACAGGTGCGCAGTTTTTT. It yields the protein CASSEGDRTNTGAQFF.

The chain has TRBV6-1 and TRBJ2-1, with TRBD1 identical over 10 bases. Germline V gives CDR1 MNHNS, CDR2 SASEGT. The CDR3 covers 18 residues. J gave up 9 bases and V 6 bases, and 20 bases lay outside the gene matches. In nucleotides, the CDR3 is TGTGCCAGCAGAGCACCCCCGGGACAGGGGAGCGCGGGGGGTGAGCAGTTCTTC. Amino acid sequence: CASRAPPGQGSAGGEQFF.

The chain is built from TRBV7-2 and TRBJ2-2; no firm D call. The CDR3 consists of 15 residues. The V end was cut by 5 bases, the J end by 2 bases, with 12 bases between. Germline V lookup: CDR1 SGHTA, CDR2 FQGNSA. The CDR3 DNA reads TGTGCCAGCAGCCCGGACGGAACTAACACCGGGGAGCTGTTTTTT. It is translated as CASSPDGTNTGELFF.

This chain connects TRBV6-1 to TRBJ2-1; TRBD1 or TRBD2 may be the D gene (6 bases each). Germline V CDR1 and CDR2: MNHNS, SASEGT. V dropped 3 bases and J dropped 10 bases, with 19 bases sitting between them. This CDR3 is 15 amino acids long. The CDR3 sequence: CASSDRTGRSYEQFF. The CDR3 nucleotides read TGTGCCAGCAGTGACCGTACAGGGAGGTCCTACGAGCAGTTCTTC.

CDR3 region: CASSGGHGAGGQETQFF. The CDR3 DNA reads as TGCGCCAGCAGTGGGGGGCATGGAGCGGGAGGCCAAGAGACCCAGTTCTTC. The gene calls are TRBV10-1 and TRBJ2-5; 9 bases line up with TRBD2. Matching the DNA end better, TRBJ2-1 makes the J call doubtful. The CDR3 covers 17 residues. Germline lookup yields CDR1 WNHNN and CDR2 SYGVQD (reference sequence).

The genes are TRBV6-4 and TRBJ2-3, with TRBD1 matching 8 bases. Germline values: CDR1 MRHNA, CDR2 SNTAGT. This CDR3 contains 15 residues. The V segment lost 6 bases and the J segment 2 bases; nucleotides outside the gene matches: 7. The CDR3: CASSLTGEATDTQYF. The CDR3 nucleotides are TGTGCCAGCAGCTTGACAGGGGAGGCCACAGATACGCAGTATTTT.

This clonotype came up many times. One junction end does not reproduce the germline sequence, and a read error may be involved. The chain carries TRBV6-1 and TRBJ2-7; 8 positions match TRBD2. Per the germline V gene, CDR1 is MNHNS and CDR2 is SASEGT. The CDR3 sequence is 14 residues long. The chain's CDR3 is CASSPTNLLAGLGF. The DNA for the CDR3 is TGTGCCAGCAGCCCCACTAACCTTTTAGCGGGACTAGGGTTC.

This clonotype was detected many times. This chain links TRBV6-1 with TRBJ2-7; 8 bases match TRBD1. The V and J ends lost 2 bases and 4 bases, in that order; junction bases with no gene match: 19. CDR1 MNHNS and CDR2 SASEGT come from the germline V gene. The CDR3 runs 19 residues. CDR3 sequence: CASSESPLIRTGSIYEQYF. CDR3 DNA: TGTGCCAGCAGTGAATCCCCTCTAATCCGGACAGGGTCCATATACGAGCAGTACTTC.

The chain joins TRBV6-1 to TRBJ2-4; 9 bases align to TRBD2. The CDR3 extends over 15 amino acids. J gave up 12 bases and V 9 bases, and 18 bases lay outside the gene matches. Germline CDR1 and CDR2: MNHNS and SASEGT. The CDR3 sequence: CARAGGGIAKDTQYF. CDR3 nucleotide sequence: TGTGCCAGGGCGGGAGGGGGGATTGCCAAAGACACTCAGTACTTC.

To note about this clonotype: An end of the junction differs from the germline gene, which may be a read error. V and J are TRBV6-1 and TRBJ2-3; TRBD2 is a possible D gene (6 bases). Germline loops: CDR1 MNHNS, CDR2 SASEGT. The CDR3 has 16 amino acids. The CDR3: CASTLFGGRGQDTQYF. DNA of the CDR3: TGTGCCAGCACCCTTTTCGGGGGACGTGGGCAAGATACCCAGTATTTC.

The chain has TRBV27 and TRBJ2-1; D possibly matches TRBD1 or TRBD2 (5 bases each). The J call may be in error: the DNA end matches TRBJ2-7 better. CDR3 length equals 14 residues. CDR1 is MNHEY, CDR2 SMNVEV, per germline (reference sequence). The CDR3 protein is CASSPRDGEEAQYF. The CDR3 DNA reads TGTGCCAGCAGTCCCCGGGACGGCGAAGAGGCGCAGTACTTC.

By share of the sample, this clonotype is medium-sized (0.01 to 0.1%). This rearrangement joins TRBV6-1 to TRBJ2-5, with 12 bases matching TRBD2. CDR3 size: 15 residues. Germline V lookup: CDR1 MNHNS, CDR2 SASEGT. V was pared by 2 bases and J by 4 bases, with 2 bases of the junction left unmatched. The CDR3 DNA reads as TGTGCCAGCAGTGAACTAGCGGGAGGGCCAGAGACCCAGTACTTC. Translation gives CASSELAGGPETQYF.

Turning to this clonotype: A much more abundant neighbour one base away suggests this may be a read error. The rearrangement joins TRBV6-1 to TRBJ2-1, with D perhaps matching TRBD1 (6 bases). The V gene lost 6 bases and the J gene lost 10 bases, with 25 bases spanning the gap. The CDR3 is made up of 16 amino acids. CDR1 is MNHNS and CDR2 is SASEGT in the germline V gene. The CDR3 DNA follows: TGTGCCAGCAGGCTCGACGGGACACCTAGCTCCTACGAGCAGTTCTTC. Amino acid sequence: CASRLDGTPSSYEQFF.

In its sample, this clonotype was seen many times. The CDR3 DNA reads as TGTGCCAGCAGTCGACTAGCGGGACACGTGGATACGCAGTATTTT. This translates into CASSRLAGHVDTQYF. This sequence joins TRBV12-3 or TRBV12-4 and TRBJ2-3; 11 bases match TRBD2. The CDR3 has 15 residues. The junction had 7 bases not matched to a gene; V was cut back by 5 bases and J by 6 bases.

For this clonotype: Just one base apart from a much larger clone, this may be a read error. The rearrangement uses TRBV4-1 and TRBJ2-3, with TRBD2 as a possible D gene (5 bases). The J call may be incorrect, as the DNA end agrees better with TRBJ2-7. CDR3 length: 13 residues. CDR1 is MGHRA and CDR2 is YSYEKL in the germline V gene. The CDR3 protein is CASSGLPSNGQYF. The CDR3 bases are TGCGCCAGCAGCGGACTGCCGTCGAACGGGCAGTACTTC.

This clonotype was counted many times. The V gene is TRBV10-1, the J gene TRBJ2-2; the D is unclear. Trimming removed 6 bases at V and 1 base at J, with 6 bases between. CDR1 and CDR2 from the germline V gene are WNHNN and SYGVQD (reference sequence). The CDR3 has 13 residues. This CDR3 is CASSQRNTGELFF. The CDR3 DNA is TGCGCCAGCAGCCAGAGGAACACCGGGGAGCTGTTTTTT.

This clonotype was observed at least ten times. The CDR3 DNA reads as TGTGCCAGCAGTTACCGCCCGCGGTATGAGCAGTTCTTC. The encoded protein is CASSYRPRYEQFF. This sequence joins TRBV6-5 and TRBJ2-1, with D uncertain. Germline assignment: CDR1 MNHEY and CDR2 SVGAGI. The CDR3 loop spans 13 amino acids. V lost 2 bases and J 8 bases, leaving 10 bases between the germline ends.

On this clonotype: At one end, the junction sequence differs from germline, possibly due to a read error. The chain combines TRBV6-1 with TRBJ2-4; 7 positions agree with TRBD2. The CDR3 contains 16 residues. Germline CDR1 MNHNS, CDR2 SASEGT. The CDR3 DNA is TGTGCCAGCAGCGAAGCGGGGCGGGGAGCCGAAAATACGCAGTACTTT. It translates to CASSEAGRGAENTQYF.